This note documents a single T cell receptor (beta chain) sequence. The antigen is unknown. Libraries were prepared by immunoSEQ multiplex PCR; TCRdb keeps only in-frame clonotypes and omits some of them. The table includes 4,200 or so clones, more than 55% detected once. The CDR3 has 13 residues. V shed 3 bases and J shed 3 bases, with 6 bases lying between them. Germline values: CDR1 SGHTA, CDR2 FQGNSA. The data were obtained in a study of Tregs in tolerant kidney transplant recipients. About the research overall: FACS sorting followed an approximately 6-day coculture of CFSE-labeled recipient PBMCs with irradiated graft donor PBMCs.

The chain has TRBV7-2 and TRBJ2-1; D unresolved. The sequencing sample was made of CD8+ T cells from blood cultured with allogeneic cells. This receptor was obtained from a human donor in good health. The CDR3 DNA reads as TGTGCCAGCAGCTTCGTGGACTACAATGAGCAGTTCTTC. Translating gives CASSFVDYNEQFF.